The T cell receptor beta chain described here comes from a study of blood T cell repertoires in COVID-19. Across the study: The samples span acute and convalescent COVID-19 from the United States, Italy and Spain. Nucleic acid was either cDNA or gDNA, and it came from T cells, B-cell-depleted T cells, or PBMCs.

In the source study's methods: Reference gene primer amplification yielded estimated nucleated cell counts. Profiled with immunoSEQ multiplex PCR; TCRdb holds only in-frame clones, not every one. V, J and clone size are taken as reported in that table, and D and trimming were inferred from the DNA itself. The top ten clones hold about 10% of a sample with 200,000 to 250,000 clones, 65% to 90% of them seen once. This receptor was obtained from a middle-aged man with active or convalescent COVID-19. Sequenced input: peripheral blood.

The CDR3 DNA reads TGTGCCAGCAGCTCCGGGGTTATCTCCTACAATGAGCAGTTCTTC. It translates to CASSSGVISYNEQFF. The chain joins TRBV11-2 to TRBJ2-1; perhaps TRBD2 as D (5 bases). This CDR3 comprises 15 residues. The V end was cut by 4 bases, the J end by 0 bases, with 10 bases between. Germline CDR1 SGHAT, CDR2 FQNNGV.